This T cell receptor (beta chain) emerged from a study of blood T cell repertoires in COVID-19. Across the whole study: Researchers got acute and convalescent COVID-19 samples from the United States, Italy and Spain.

Original analysis: The assay estimated nucleated cells by amplifying reference gene primers. Only in-frame clones appear in the TCRdb table, and some are missing; sequencing was by immunoSEQ multiplex PCR. The V and J calls and the clone size are those of that table, but D and trimming were determined from the DNA. The sample includes around 100,000 clones, 86% of them seen just once. Per germline, CDR1 MNHEY and CDR2 SMNVEV (reference sequence). CDR3 size: 15 residues. V was trimmed by 6 bases and J by 7 bases, leaving 18 bases between them. The origin of this receptor is a man aged 40-55 years with acute or convalescent COVID-19. The chain has TRBV27 and TRBJ1-4, with D possibly matching TRBD1 (6 bases). Source material: peripheral blood. The DNA of the CDR3 is TGTGCCAGCAGGAACGACAGGCAACCCTTTGAAAAACTGTTTTTT. This codes for CASRNDRQPFEKLFF.